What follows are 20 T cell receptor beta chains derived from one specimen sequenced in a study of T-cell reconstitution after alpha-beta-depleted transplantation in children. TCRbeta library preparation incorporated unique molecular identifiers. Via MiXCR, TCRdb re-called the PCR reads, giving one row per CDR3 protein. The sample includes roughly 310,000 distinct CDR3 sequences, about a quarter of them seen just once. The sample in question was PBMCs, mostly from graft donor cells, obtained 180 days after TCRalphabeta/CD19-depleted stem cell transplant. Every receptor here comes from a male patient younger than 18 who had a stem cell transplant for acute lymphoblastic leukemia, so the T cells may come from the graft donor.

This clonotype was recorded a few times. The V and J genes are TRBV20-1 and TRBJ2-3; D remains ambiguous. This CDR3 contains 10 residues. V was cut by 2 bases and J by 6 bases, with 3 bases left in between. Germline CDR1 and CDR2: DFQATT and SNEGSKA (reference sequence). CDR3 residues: CSARRDTQYF. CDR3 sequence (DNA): TGCAGTGCTAGAAGGGATACGCAGTATTTT.

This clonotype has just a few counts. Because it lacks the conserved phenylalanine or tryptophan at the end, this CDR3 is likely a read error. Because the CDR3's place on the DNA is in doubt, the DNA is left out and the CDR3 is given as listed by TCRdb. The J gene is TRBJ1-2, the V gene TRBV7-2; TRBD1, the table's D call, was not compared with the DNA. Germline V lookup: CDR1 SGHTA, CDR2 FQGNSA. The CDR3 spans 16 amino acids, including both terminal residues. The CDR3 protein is CASSFELAGQAAPKDL.

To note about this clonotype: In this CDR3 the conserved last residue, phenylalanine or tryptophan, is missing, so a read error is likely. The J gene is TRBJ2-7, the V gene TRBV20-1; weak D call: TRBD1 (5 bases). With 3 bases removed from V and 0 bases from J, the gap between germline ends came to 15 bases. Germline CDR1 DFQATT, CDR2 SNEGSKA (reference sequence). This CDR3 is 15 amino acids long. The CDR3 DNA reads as TGCAGTGCTAGTACAGGCCCCCTGAGCTCCTACGAGCAGTACTTA. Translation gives CSASTGPLSSYEQYL.

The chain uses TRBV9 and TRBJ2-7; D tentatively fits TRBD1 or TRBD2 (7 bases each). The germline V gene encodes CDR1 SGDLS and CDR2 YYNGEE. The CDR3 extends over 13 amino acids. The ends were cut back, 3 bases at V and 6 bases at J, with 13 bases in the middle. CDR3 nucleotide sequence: TGTGCCAGCAGCGCCTTCAGGGGGGGCGAGCAGTACTTC. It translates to CASSAFRGGEQYF.

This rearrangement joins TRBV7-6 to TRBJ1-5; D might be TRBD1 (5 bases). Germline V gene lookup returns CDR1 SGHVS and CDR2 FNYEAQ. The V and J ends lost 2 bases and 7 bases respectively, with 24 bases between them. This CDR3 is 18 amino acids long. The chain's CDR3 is CASSLRNSAAPGDQPQHF. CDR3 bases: TGTGCCAGCAGCTTAAGGAATTCGGCGGCTCCGGGGGACCAGCCCCAGCATTTT.

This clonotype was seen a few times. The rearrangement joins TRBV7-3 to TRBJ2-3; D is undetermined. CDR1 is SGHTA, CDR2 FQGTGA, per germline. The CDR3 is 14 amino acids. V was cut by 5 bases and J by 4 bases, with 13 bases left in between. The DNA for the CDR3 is TGTGCCAGCAGCCTCCTAGTTCCCCCAGATACGCAGTATTTT. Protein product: CASSLLVPPDTQYF.

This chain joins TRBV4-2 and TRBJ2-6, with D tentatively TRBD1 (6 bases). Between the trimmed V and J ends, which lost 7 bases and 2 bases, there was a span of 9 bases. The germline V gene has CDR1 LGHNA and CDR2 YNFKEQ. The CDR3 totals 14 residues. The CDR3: CASKGVAGANVLTF. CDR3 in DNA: TGTGCCAGCAAGGGGGTAGCTGGGGCCAACGTCCTGACTTTC.

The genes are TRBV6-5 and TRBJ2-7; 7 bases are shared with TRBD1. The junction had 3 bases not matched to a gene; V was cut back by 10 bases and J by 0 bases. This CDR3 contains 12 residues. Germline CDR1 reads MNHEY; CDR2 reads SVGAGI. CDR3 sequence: CATRTGSYEQYF. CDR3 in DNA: TGTGCCACCCGGACAGGCTCCTACGAGCAGTACTTC.

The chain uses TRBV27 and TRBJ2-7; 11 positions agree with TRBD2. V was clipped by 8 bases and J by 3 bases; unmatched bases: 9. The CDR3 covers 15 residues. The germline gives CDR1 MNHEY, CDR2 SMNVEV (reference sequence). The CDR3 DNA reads TGTGCCAGCCGAATAGCGGGAGGGCCAGGCTACGAGCAGTACTTC. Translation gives CASRIAGGPGYEQYF.

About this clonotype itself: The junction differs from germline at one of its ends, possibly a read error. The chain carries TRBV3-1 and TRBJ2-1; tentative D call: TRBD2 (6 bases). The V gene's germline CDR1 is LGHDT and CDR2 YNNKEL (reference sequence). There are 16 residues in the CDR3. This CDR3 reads CASSRLVLSSYNEHFF. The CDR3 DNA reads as TGTGCCAGCAGCCGACTAGTGCTAAGCTCCTACAATGAGCATTTCTTC.

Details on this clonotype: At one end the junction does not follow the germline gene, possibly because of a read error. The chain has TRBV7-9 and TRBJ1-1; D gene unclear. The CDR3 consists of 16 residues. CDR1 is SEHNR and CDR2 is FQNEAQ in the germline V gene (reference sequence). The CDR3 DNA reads TGTGCCATCAGCTTAGTCCTTGCGGCCTGGGTTACTGAAGCTTTCTTT. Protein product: CAISLVLAAWVTEAFF. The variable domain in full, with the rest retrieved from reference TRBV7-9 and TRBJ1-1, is DTGVSQNPRHKITKRGQNVTFRCDPISEHNRLYWYRQTLGQGPEFLTYFQNEAQLEKSRLLSDRFSAERPKGSFSTLEIQRTEQGDSAMYLCAISLVLAAWVTEAFFGQGTRLTVV.

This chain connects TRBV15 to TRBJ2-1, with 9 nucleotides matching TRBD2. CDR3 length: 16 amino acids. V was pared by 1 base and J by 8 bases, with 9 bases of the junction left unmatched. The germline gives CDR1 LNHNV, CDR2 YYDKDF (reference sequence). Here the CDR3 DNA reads TGTGCCACCAGCAGAGCGGGAGCTAGCGGGATCCATGAGCAGTTCTTC. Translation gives CATSRAGASGIHEQFF.

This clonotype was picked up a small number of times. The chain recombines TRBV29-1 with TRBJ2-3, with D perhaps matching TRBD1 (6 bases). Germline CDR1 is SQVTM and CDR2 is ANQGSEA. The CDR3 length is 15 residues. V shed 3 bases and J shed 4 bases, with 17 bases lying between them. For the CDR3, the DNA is TGCAGCGTTGAGCCGGGACATAATTCCCCAGATACGCAGTATTTT. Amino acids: CSVEPGHNSPDTQYF.

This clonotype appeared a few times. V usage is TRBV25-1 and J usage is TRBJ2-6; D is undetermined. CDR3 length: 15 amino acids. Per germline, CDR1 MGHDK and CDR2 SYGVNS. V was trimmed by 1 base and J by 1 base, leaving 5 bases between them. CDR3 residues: CASSESLSGANVLTF. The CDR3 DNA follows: TGTGCCAGCAGTGAATCCCTTTCTGGGGCCAACGTCCTGACTTTC.

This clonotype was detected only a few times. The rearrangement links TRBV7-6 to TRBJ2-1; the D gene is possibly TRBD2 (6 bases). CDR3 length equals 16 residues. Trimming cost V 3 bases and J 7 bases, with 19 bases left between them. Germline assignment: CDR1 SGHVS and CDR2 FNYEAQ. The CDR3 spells CASSLGPMGLTNEQFF. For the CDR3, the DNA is TGTGCCAGCAGCTTGGGGCCCATGGGACTCACTAATGAGCAGTTCTTC.

CDR3 region: CASSYSKADSYNEQFF. The CDR3 bases are TGTGCCAGCAGTTACTCGAAGGCAGATTCCTACAATGAGCAGTTCTTC. V is TRBV6-5 and J is TRBJ2-1; D is unclear. Trimming left V 0 bases short and J 1 base short, with 10 bases between. The germline V gene encodes CDR1 MNHEY and CDR2 SVGAGI. The length of the CDR3 is 16 residues.

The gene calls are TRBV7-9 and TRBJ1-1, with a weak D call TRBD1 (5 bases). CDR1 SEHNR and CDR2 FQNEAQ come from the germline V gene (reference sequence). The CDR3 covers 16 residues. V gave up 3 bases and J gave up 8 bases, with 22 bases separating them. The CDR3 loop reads CASSLRRGRPGSEAFF. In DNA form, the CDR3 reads TGTGCCAGCAGCTTGCGGAGGGGACGGCCAGGCTCCGAAGCTTTCTTT.

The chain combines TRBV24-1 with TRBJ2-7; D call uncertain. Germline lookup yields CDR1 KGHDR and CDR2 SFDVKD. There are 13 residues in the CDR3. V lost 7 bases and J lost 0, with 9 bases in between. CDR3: CATRMGASYEQYF. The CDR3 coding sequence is TGTGCCACCAGGATGGGTGCCTCCTACGAGCAGTACTTC.

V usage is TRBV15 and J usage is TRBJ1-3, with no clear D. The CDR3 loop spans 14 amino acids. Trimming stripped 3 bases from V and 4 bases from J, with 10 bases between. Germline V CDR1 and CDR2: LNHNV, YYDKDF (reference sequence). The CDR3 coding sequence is TGTGCCACCAGCAGGACGGGGTCAGGAAACACCATATATTTT. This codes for CATSRTGSGNTIYF.

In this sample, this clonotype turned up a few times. Written as DNA, the CDR3 is TGTGCCAGCAGCCGGGTGGGCACTGAAGCTTTCTTT. It is translated as CASSRVGTEAFF. This chain joins TRBV4-2 and TRBJ1-1; the D is unclear. CDR3 size: 12 residues. Germline values: CDR1 LGHNA, CDR2 YNFKEQ. V lost 4 bases to trimming and J lost 4 bases, with 7 bases between them.